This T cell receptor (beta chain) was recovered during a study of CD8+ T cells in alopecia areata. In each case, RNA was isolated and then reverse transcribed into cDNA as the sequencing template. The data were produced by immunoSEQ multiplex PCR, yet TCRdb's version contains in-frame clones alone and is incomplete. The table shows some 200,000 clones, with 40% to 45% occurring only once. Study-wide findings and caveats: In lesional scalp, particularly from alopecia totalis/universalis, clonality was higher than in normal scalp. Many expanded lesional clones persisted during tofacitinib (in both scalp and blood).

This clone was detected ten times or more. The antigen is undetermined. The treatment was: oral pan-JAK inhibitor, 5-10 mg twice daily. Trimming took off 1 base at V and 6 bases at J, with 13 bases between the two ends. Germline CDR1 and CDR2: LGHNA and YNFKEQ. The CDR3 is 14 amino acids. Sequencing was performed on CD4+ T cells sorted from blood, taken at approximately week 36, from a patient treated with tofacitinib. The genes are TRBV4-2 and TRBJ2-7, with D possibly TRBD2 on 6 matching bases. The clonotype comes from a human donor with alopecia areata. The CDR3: CASSQGQGGREQYF. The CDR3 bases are TGTGCCAGCAGCCAAGGGCAGGGAGGCCGCGAGCAGTACTTC.